This entry describes one TCR delta chain. TCR cDNA was made from PBMC RNA with gamma- and delta-chain-specific primers. TCRdb re-called the RT-PCR reads via CATT. This table has about 850 delta-chain clones, around a fifth appearing once. This record comes from a study of delta chains in infants with herpesvirus infections. Sequences were derived from peripheral blood, sampled at time point 2 of longitudinal follow-up. This TCR was sampled from a human donor who was a Ugandan infant, either HIV-exposed or HIV-unexposed (not recorded which).

Written as DNA, the CDR3 is TGTGCTCTTGGGATACGAGGGGGGCCCGCAGTCTACACCGATAAACTCATCTTT. It yields the protein CALGIRGGPAVYTDKLIF. The rearrangement joins TRDV1 to TRDJ1; tentatively, D is TRDD3 (5 bases). Germline V lookup: CDR1 TSWWSYY, CDR2 QGS. The CDR3 spans 18 residues. Deletions cut 5 bases from V and 0 bases from J, with 22 bases between.